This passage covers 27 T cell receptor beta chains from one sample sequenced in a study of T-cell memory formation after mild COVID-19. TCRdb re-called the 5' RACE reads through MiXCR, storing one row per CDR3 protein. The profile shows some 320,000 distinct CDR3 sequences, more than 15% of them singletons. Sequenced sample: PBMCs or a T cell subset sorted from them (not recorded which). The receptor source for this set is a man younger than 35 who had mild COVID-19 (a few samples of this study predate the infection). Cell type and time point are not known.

CDR3 DNA sequence: TGCAGTGCTAGTCCGGGACACTTGGAGGTGGAGCAGTACTTC. Its protein product is CSASPGHLEVEQYF. The rearrangement uses TRBV20-1 and TRBJ2-7; D might be TRBD1 (6 bases). Germline V gene sequence: CDR1 DFQATT, CDR2 SNEGSKA (reference sequence). The germline V and J ends were trimmed by 3 bases and 7 bases, with 19 bases remaining between them. The CDR3 length is 14 residues.

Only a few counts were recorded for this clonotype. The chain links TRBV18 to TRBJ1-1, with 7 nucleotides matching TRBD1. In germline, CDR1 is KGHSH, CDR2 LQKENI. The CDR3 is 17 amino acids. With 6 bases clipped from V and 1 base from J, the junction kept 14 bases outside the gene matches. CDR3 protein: CASSQRQGGGPNTEAFF. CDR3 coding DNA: TGTGCCAGCTCTCAACGACAGGGAGGAGGGCCGAACACTGAAGCTTTCTTT.

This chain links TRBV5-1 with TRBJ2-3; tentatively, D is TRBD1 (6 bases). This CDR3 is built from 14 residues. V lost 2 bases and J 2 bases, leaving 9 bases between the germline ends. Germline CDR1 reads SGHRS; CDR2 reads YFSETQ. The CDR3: CASSFGQITDTQYF. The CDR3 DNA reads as TGCGCCAGCAGCTTTGGACAGATCACAGATACGCAGTATTTT.

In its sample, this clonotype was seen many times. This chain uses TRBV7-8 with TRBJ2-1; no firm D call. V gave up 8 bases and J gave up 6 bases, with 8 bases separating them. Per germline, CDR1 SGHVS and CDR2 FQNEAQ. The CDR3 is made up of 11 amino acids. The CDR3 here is CASVSGNEQFF. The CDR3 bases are TGTGCCAGCGTTTCAGGCAATGAGCAGTTCTTC.

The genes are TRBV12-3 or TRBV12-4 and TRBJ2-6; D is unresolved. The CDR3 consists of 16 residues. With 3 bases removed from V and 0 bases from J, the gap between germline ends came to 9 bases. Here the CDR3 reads CASSLRKSSGANVLTF. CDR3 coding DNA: TGTGCCAGCAGTTTGCGGAAGAGCTCTGGGGCCAACGTCCTGACTTTC.

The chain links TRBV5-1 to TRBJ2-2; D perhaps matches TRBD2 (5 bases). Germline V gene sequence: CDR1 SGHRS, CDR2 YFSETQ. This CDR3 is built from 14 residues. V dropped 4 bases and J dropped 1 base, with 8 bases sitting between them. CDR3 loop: CASSLDWNTGELFF. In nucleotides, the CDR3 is TGCGCCAGCAGCCTGGACTGGAACACCGGGGAGCTGTTTTTT.

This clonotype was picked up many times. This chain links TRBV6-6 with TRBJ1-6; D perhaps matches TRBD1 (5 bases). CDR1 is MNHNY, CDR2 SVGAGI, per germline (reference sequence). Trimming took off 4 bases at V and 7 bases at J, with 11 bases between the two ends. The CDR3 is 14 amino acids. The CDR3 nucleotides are TGTGCCAGCAGTTTTCAGGGAGGGAATTCACCCCTCCACTTT. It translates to CASSFQGGNSPLHF.

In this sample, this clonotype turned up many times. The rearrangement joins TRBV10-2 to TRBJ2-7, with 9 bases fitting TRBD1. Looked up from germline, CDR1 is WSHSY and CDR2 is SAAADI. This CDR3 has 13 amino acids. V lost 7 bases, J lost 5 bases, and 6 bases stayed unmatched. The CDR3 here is CASTWTGDDEQYF. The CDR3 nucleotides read TGCGCCAGCACCTGGACAGGGGATGACGAGCAGTACTTC.

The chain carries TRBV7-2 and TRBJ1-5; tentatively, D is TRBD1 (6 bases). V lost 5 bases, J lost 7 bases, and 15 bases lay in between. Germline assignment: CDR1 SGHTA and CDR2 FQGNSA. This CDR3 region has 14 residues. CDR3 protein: CASSQTGSRQPQHF. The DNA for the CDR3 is TGTGCCAGCAGCCAAACAGGGTCCAGGCAGCCCCAGCATTTT.

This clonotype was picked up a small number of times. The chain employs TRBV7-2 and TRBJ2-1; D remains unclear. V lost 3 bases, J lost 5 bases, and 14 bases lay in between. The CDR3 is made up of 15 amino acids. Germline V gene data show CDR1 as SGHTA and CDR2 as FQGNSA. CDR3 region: CASSLWLRPDNEQFF. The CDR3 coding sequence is TGTGCCAGCAGCTTGTGGCTCAGGCCGGACAATGAGCAGTTCTTC.

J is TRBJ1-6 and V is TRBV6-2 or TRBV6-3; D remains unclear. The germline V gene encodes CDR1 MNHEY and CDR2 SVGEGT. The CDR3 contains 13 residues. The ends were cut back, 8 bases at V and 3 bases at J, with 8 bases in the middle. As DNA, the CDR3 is TGTGCCAGCGTCGGGAACTATAATTCACCCCTCCACTTT. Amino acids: CASVGNYNSPLHF.

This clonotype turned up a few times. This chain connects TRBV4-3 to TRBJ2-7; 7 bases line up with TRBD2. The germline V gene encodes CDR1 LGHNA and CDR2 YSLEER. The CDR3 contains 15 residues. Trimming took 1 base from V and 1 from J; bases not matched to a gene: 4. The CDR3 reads CASSQVRGDSYEQYF. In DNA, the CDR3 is TGCGCCAGCAGCCAAGTACGGGGGGATTCCTACGAGCAGTACTTC.

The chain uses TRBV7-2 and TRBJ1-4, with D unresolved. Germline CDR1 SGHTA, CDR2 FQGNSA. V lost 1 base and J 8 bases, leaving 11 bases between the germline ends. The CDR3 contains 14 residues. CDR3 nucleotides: TGTGCCAGCAGCTTAGGGTCCCTGGGGGAAAAACTGTTTTTT. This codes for CASSLGSLGEKLFF. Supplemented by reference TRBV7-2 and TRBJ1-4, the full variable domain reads GAGVSQSPSNKVTEKGKDVELRCDPISGHTALYWYRQSLGQGLEFLIYFQGNSAPDKSGLPSDRFSAERTGGSVSTLTIQRTQQEDSAVYLCASSLGSLGEKLFFGSGTQLSVL.

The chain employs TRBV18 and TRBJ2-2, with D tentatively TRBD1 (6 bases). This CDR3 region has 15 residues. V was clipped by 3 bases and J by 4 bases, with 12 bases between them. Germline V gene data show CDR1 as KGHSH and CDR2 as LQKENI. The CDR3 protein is CASSPAVGATGELFF. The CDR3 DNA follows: TGTGCCAGCTCACCGGCTGTGGGGGCCACCGGGGAGCTGTTTTTT.

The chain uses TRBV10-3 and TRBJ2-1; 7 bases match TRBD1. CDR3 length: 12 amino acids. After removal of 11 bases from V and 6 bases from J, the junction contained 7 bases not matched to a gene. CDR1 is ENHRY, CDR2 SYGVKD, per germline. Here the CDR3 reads CASTAGGNEQFF. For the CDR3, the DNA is TGTGCCTCAACCGCAGGGGGCAATGAGCAGTTCTTC.

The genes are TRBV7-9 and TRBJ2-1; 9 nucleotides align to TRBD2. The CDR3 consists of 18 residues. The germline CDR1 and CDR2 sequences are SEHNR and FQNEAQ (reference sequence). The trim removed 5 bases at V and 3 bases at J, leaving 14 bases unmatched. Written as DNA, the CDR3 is TGTGCCAGCAGCGATCGAGTAGAGCGGGGGGTTCTCTACAATGAGCAGTTCTTC. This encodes CASSDRVERGVLYNEQFF. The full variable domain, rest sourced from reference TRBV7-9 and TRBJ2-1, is DTGVSQNPRHKITKRGQNVTFRCDPISEHNRLYWYRQTLGQGPEFLTYFQNEAQLEKSRLLSDRFSAERPKGSFSTLEIQRTEQGDSAMYLCASSDRVERGVLYNEQFFGPGTRLTVL.

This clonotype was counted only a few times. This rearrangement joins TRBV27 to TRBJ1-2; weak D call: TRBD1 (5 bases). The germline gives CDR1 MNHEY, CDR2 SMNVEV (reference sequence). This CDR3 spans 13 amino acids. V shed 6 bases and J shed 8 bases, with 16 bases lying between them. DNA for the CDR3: TGTGCCAGCAGGGGGCATGGGTTAGGCGGCTACACCTTC. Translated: CASRGHGLGGYTF.

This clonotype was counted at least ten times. DNA of the CDR3: TGTGCCAGCAGCCGAGGGGGGCCTATGACTGCCTACGAGCAGTACGTC. Its protein is CASSRGGPMTAYEQYV. The J gene is TRBJ2-7, the V gene TRBV7-2, with D possibly being TRBD1 or TRBD2 (6 bases each). Germline V CDR1 and CDR2: SGHTA, FQGNSA. The CDR3 contains 16 residues. Between the trimmed V and J ends, which lost 5 bases and 2 bases, there was a span of 19 bases.

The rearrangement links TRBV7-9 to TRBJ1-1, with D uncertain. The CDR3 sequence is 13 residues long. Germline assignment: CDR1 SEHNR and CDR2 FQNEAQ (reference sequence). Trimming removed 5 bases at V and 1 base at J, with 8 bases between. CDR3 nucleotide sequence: TGTGCCAGCAGCGTTACACAGAACACTGAAGCTTTCTTT. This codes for CASSVTQNTEAFF.

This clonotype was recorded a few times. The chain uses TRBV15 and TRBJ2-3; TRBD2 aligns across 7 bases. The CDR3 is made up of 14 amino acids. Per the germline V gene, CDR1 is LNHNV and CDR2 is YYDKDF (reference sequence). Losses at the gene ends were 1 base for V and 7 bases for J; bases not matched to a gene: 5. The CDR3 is CATSRVGGVHTQYF. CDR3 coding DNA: TGTGCCACCAGCAGAGTGGGAGGGGTCCATACGCAGTATTTT. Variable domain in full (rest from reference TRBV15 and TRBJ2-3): DAMVIQNPRYQVTQFGKPVTLSCSQTLNHNVMYWYQQKSSQAPKLLFHYYDKDFNNEADTPDNFQSRRPNTSFCFLDIRSPGLGDTAMYLCATSRVGGVHTQYFGPGTRLTVL.

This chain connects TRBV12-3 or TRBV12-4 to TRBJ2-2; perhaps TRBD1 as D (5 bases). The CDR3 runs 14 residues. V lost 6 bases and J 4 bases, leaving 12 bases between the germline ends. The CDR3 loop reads CASSQRGITGELFF. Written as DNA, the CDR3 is TGTGCCAGCAGCCAAAGGGGAATCACCGGGGAGCTGTTTTTT.

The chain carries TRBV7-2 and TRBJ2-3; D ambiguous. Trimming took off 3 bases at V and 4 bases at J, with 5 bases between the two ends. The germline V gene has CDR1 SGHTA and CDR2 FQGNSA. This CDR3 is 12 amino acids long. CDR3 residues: CASSLKADTQYF. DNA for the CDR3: TGTGCCAGCAGCTTGAAGGCAGATACGCAGTATTTT. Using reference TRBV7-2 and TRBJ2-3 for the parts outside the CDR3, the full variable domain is GAGVSQSPSNKVTEKGKDVELRCDPISGHTALYWYRQSLGQGLEFLIYFQGNSAPDKSGLPSDRFSAERTGGSVSTLTIQRTQQEDSAVYLCASSLKADTQYFGPGTRLTVL.

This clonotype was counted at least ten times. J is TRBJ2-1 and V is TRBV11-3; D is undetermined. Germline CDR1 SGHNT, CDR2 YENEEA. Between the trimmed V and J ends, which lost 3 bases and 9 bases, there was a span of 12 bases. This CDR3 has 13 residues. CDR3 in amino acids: CASSFIPEGEQFF. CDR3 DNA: TGTGCCAGCAGCTTTATCCCCGAAGGTGAGCAGTTCTTC.

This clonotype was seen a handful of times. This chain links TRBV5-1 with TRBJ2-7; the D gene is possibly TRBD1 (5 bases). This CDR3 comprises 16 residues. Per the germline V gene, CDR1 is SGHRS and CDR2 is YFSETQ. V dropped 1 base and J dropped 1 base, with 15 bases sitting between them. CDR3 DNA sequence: TGCGCCAGCAGCTTGTTGCAGGGTCTGAAGTCCTACGAGCAGTACTTC. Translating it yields CASSLLQGLKSYEQYF.

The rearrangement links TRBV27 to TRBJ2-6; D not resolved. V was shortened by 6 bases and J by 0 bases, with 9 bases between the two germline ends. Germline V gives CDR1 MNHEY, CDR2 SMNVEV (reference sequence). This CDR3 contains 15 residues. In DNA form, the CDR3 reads TGTGCCAGCAGGACCCCTTCCTCTGGGGCCAACGTCCTGACTTTC. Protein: CASRTPSSGANVLTF. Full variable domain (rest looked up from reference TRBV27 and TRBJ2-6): EAQVTQNPRYLITVTGKKLTVTCSQNMNHEYMSWYRQDPGLGLRQIYYSMNVEVTDKGDVPEGYKVSRKEKRNFPLILESPSPNQTSLYFCASRTPSSGANVLTFGAGSRLTVL.

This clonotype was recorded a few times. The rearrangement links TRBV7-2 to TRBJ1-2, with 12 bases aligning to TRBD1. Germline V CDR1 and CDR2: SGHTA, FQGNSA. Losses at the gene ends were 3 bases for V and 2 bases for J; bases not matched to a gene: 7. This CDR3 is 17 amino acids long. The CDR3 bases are TGTGCCAGCAGCTTTACCAGGGACAGGGGGCGAAACTATGGCTACACCTTC. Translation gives CASSFTRDRGRNYGYTF.

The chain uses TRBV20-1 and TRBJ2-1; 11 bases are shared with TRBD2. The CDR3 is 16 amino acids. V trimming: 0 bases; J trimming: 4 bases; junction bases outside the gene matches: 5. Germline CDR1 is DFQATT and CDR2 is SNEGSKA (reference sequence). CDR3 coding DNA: TGCAGTGCTAGAGATTTTAGCGGGGGGGATTACAATGAGCAGTTCTTC. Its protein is CSARDFSGGDYNEQFF.